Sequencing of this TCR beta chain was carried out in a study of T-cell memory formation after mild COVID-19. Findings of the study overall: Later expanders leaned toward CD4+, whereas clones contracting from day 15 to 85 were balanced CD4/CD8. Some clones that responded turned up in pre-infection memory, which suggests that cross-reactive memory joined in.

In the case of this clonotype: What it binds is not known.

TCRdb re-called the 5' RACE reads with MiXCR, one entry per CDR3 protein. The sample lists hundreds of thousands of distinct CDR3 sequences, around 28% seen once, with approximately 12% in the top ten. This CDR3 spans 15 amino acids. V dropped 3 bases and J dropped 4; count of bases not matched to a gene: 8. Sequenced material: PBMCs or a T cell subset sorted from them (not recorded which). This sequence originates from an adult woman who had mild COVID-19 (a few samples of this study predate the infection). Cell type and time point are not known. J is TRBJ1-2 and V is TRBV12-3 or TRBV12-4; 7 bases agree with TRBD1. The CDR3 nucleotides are TGTGCCAGCAGTTTGGAGGAGGGGGCCGGCTATGGCTACACCTTC. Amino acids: CASSLEEGAGYGYTF.